This TCR beta chain comes out of a study of CD8 T cells in ankylosing spondylitis. Study-level findings and limits: Disease-linked clones proved CD8+ and comparatively uncommon in peripheral blood. Disease-linked clones reportedly showed significant enrichment in matched ankylosing spondylitis synovial fluid. Previous work reported some of these motif variants in the synovial fluid and blood of reactive arthritis.

This clonotype was recorded a few times. Its specificity is not known. Quantitative 5'-RACE with molecular barcodes was used to make the TCR beta libraries. TCRdb reprocessed the 5' RACE reads via MiXCR and lists one record per CDR3 protein. This table has some 270,000 distinct CDR3 sequences, over 15% appearing once. The clonotype was recovered from a male donor with ankylosing spondylitis or in good health (not recorded which). Sequencing was performed on blood, either unsorted or a sorted T cell fraction (not recorded which).

The CDR3 nucleotides read TGCAGCGTACTAGCGGGAGGGAGGTCCTACAATGAGCAGTTCTTC. The encoded protein is CSVLAGGRSYNEQFF. The rearrangement joins TRBV29-1 to TRBJ2-1; 13 nucleotides align to TRBD2. The CDR3 runs 15 residues. The germline V gene encodes CDR1 SQVTM and CDR2 ANQGSEA. J lost 1 base, V lost 6 bases, and 3 bases had no gene match.